Following are 2 T cell receptor beta chains from one sample sequenced in a study of post-analysis software for immune sequencing data. Findings and limits, study-wide: Comparison of patients with controls showed a handful of TRBV segments more frequent in patients, TRBV5-6, TRBV5-1 and TRBV20-1 among them.

Unique molecular identifiers featured in each of the TCR beta cDNA libraries. TCRdb redid the calling of the PCR reads with MiXCR, one entry per CDR3 protein. Among about 560,000 distinct CDR3 sequences, 40% to 50% were seen once, and the ten largest hold 1.5% to 2%. No cognate antigen is known for these TCRs. The sequenced sample was blood. The receptors shown here come from a girl aged 10-17 years with multiple sclerosis.

The genes are TRBV27 and TRBJ1-5; 7 nucleotides agree with TRBD1. Losses at the gene ends were 6 bases for V and 5 bases for J; bases not matched to a gene: 7. Germline CDR1 and CDR2: MNHEY and SMNVEV (reference sequence). The length of the CDR3 is 14 residues. The CDR3 protein is CASRTGTVDQPQHF. CDR3 DNA: TGTGCCAGCAGGACCGGGACAGTAGATCAGCCCCAGCATTTT.

This clonotype was seen a few times. The CDR3 is CSAPIPRETQYF. The CDR3, as DNA: TGCAGTGCTCCGATTCCAAGGGAGACCCAGTACTTC. The chain links TRBV20-1 to TRBJ2-5; D gene unclear. CDR3 size: 12 residues. The V and J ends lost 5 bases and 5 bases respectively, with 12 bases between them. Germline V gene data show CDR1 as DFQATT and CDR2 as SNEGSKA (reference sequence).